This TCR beta chain comes out of a study of OX40 agonist ivuxolimab in advanced cancers. About the study as a whole: The costimulatory receptor OX40 (CD134) was targeted by ivuxolimab, a fully human IgG2 agonistic monoclonal antibody. Intravenous ivuxolimab was administered to patients every 2 weeks at six dose levels: 0.01, 0.1, 0.3, 1.5, 3 and 10 mg/kg. Among the roughly 50 dose-escalation patients, around 20 had hepatocellular carcinoma, about 15 melanoma, 9 renal cell carcinoma and 9 head and neck cancer. A male proportion of about 79% and a mean age of approximately 62 years, ranging from about 23 to 90, were recorded for the dose-escalation cohort. Prior anti-PD-1, anti-PD-L1 or anti-CTLA-4 therapy was permitted, and checkpoint inhibitors had been received by 30% to 40% of dose-escalation patients. Partial responses were achieved by three dose-escalation patients, of whom one had hepatocellular carcinoma and two had cutaneous melanoma. The point of sequencing TCRbeta in the periphery was to test whether ivuxolimab changed TCR sequence diversity and drove clonal T-cell expansion. The paper reports the monotherapy dose-escalation portion (N = 52 patients) of the phase I ivuxolimab trial. Study-level results and caveats: After ivuxolimab, expanded clones were on average more numerous among CD8+ T cells than among CD4+ T cells. In partial responders in the 0.1-3.0 mg/kg groups, normalized peripheral clonal expansion was found to be among the lowest, especially among CD8+ T cells. Low levels of normalized T-cell clonal expansion were also shown by some nonresponding patients. Clonal expansion of both CD4+ and CD8+ blood T cells was observed from baseline to week 6 at doses 0.1 to 3.0 mg/kg. Antigen specificity was not determined for the clonally expanded peripheral T cells.

The trial excluded patients who had a history of autoimmune disease or were on systemic immunosuppression. In every dose cohort, peripheral blood was drawn for TCR sequencing at baseline, cycle 4 day 1, and cycle 7 day 1. The samples were taken from a phase I, first-in-human, multicenter, open-label dose-escalation trial of ivuxolimab. Adults with locally advanced or metastatic head and neck squamous cell, hepatocellular, melanoma or renal cell carcinoma were enrolled in the trial. Before TCR sequencing, CD4+ and CD8+ T cells were separately sorted from peripheral blood. Genomic DNA was isolated from the sorted cells so that the TCRbeta CDR3 region could be sequenced. TCRbeta CDR3 regions were sequenced using the immunoSEQ Assay. Sourced from immuneACCESS, this table was stored by TCRdb with only in-frame sequences that have V and J called. A share of the clones is absent; for the studies checked, an unresolved V gene accounts for under half, and the remainder has no known explanation. This sample gives almost 50,000 clones in total; approximately 80% of them show up just once. Approximately 6.5% of the sample is in the top ten clones.

There are 14 amino acids in the CDR3, from cysteine to phenylalanine inclusive. CDR3 DNA is the only sequence kept; it has 42 bases, read in frame from the first base. Per the germline V gene (reference sequence), SGHNT is the CDR1 and YYREEE is the CDR2. V sheds 2 bases and J sheds 0 bases, leaving 8 bases between their ends. On this clone: Its target antigen remains unknown. The record has no base qualities; no much larger clone is one base away.

The chain employs TRBV5-4 and TRBJ1-2; the best D guess is TRBD1, with 6 bases matching. Sequenced material: CD4+ or CD8+ T cells sorted from blood, taken in a trial of the OX40 agonist ivuxolimab. The TCR originated in an adult with an advanced solid tumor such as melanoma, head and neck, liver or kidney cancer. The sequenced DNA is TGTGCCAGCAGCTTCGACAGGACTAACTATGGCTACACCTTC. It codes for CASSFDRTNYGYTF.